This TCR beta chain originates from a study of Ad26.COV2.S vaccination and SARS-CoV-2 variants. Study details: Ad26.COV2.S arm of COV1001 included the donor. Whole-study results and caveats: In vaccinated individuals, spike-specific CD8+ and CD4+ T cell responses reportedly displayed substantial breadth. Non-spike TCR breadth showed similarity between vaccine and placebo recipients.

The CDR3 is 15 amino acids. Germline-derived CDR1 and CDR2 are SGHAT and FQNNGV. V lost 2 bases, J lost 1 base, and 11 bases lay in between. Produced via immunoSEQ multiplex PCR; TCRdb's table is partial and in-frame only. The sample lists some 390,000 clones; approximately 91% were seen once. Treatment denoted: some 19 received Ad26.COV2.S at low or high dose, single or two shots; 5 received placebo; per-sample allocation not given. Samples analyzed were those drawn on day 63 after the first vaccine or placebo injection. An adult donor aged 18-55 years was enrolled in Boston. Comment on this clone: The antigen is unknown.

The chain carries TRBV11-2 and TRBJ1-1; the D is unclear. This sample comprised peripheral blood, obtained in a trial of Ad26.COV2.S vaccine versus placebo. This clonotype was sampled from a person between 18 and 60 years old who received the Ad26.COV2.S COVID-19 vaccine or a placebo. The CDR3 nucleotides are TGTGCCAGCAGCTTACTGGTTCCGGGGAACACTGAAGCTTTCTTT. Residues: CASSLLVPGNTEAFF. Full variable domain (rest looked up from reference TRBV11-2 and TRBJ1-1): EAGVAQSPRYKIIEKRQSVAFWCNPISGHATLYWYQQILGQGPKLLIQFQNNGVVDDSQLPKDRFSAERLKGVDSTLKIQPAKLEDSAVYLCASSLLVPGNTEAFFGQGTRLTVV.